This entry lists 24 T cell receptor beta chains sequenced from one sample in a study of blood T cell repertoires in COVID-19. The repertoire was sequenced with immunoSEQ multiplex PCR; TCRdb's copy has only in-frame clones and lacks some. In the table there are hundreds of thousands of clones, around 85% of which are singletons. The sequenced material came from peripheral blood. Receptor source: a woman under 30 with acute or convalescent COVID-19.

V is TRBV5-4 and J is TRBJ1-2; D perhaps matches TRBD1 (5 bases). The CDR3 has 13 amino acids. CDR1 SGHNT and CDR2 YYREEE come from the germline V gene (reference sequence). The V gene lost 1 base and the J gene lost 6 bases, with 10 bases spanning the gap. The CDR3 sequence: CASSLSGTDGYTF. CDR3 in DNA: TGTGCCAGCAGCTTGTCTGGGACTGATGGCTACACCTTC.

The chain joins TRBV6-5 to TRBJ2-1, with a tentative D call TRBD1 (7 bases). V lost 4 bases and J 8 bases, leaving 18 bases between the germline ends. This CDR3 is built from 15 residues. Germline V gives CDR1 MNHEY, CDR2 SVGAGI. The CDR3 bases are TGTGCCAGCAGTTCACAGGGGAGGCGGTTCTATGAGCAGTTCTTC. This translates into CASSSQGRRFYEQFF.

The rearrangement links TRBV7-2 to TRBJ1-2; D possibly corresponds to TRBD1 (6 bases). The CDR3 covers 13 residues. Germline values: CDR1 SGHTA, CDR2 FQGNSA. Trimming pared 7 bases from V and 4 bases from J, leaving 13 bases between. In DNA form, the CDR3 reads TGTGCCAGCACCCTCGACAGGATCTATGGCTACACCTTC. This sequence encodes CASTLDRIYGYTF.

The chain carries TRBV5-4 and TRBJ1-2, with D perhaps matching TRBD1 (6 bases). The V and J ends lost 2 bases and 5 bases respectively, with 10 bases between them. From germline, CDR1 is SGHNT and CDR2 YYREEE (reference sequence). This CDR3 spans 13 amino acids. The CDR3 protein is CASSLTGSYGYTF. The DNA for the CDR3 is TGTGCCAGCAGCTTAACAGGGAGTTATGGCTACACCTTC.

The chain links TRBV7-8 to TRBJ2-7; no clear D gene. The CDR3 length is 12 residues. Germline assignment: CDR1 SGHVS and CDR2 FQNEAQ. Deletions cut 3 bases from V and 3 bases from J, with 6 bases between. The CDR3 spells CASSFGLYEQYF. The CDR3 DNA reads TGTGCCAGCAGCTTTGGCCTCTACGAGCAGTACTTC. Complete variable domain (other parts from reference TRBV7-8 and TRBJ2-7): GAGVSQSPRYKVAKRGQDVALRCDPISGHVSLFWYQQALGQGPEFLTYFQNEAQLDKSGLPSDRFFAERPEGSVSTLKIQRTQQEDSAVYLCASSFGLYEQYFGPGTRLTVT.

The chain uses TRBV28 and TRBJ2-7; 9 bases are a match to TRBD2. The CDR3 spans 17 residues. In germline, CDR1 is MDHEN, CDR2 SYDVKM. V was clipped by 4 bases and J by 5 bases; unmatched bases: 15. The CDR3 sequence: CASSSPSWREGPHEQYF. The DNA for the CDR3 is TGTGCCAGCAGTTCCCCCTCGTGGCGGGAGGGCCCTCACGAGCAGTACTTC.

The rearrangement links TRBV11-2 to TRBJ1-1, with 7 bases identical to TRBD1. The CDR3 runs 17 residues. With 1 base clipped from V and 1 base from J, the junction kept 9 bases outside the gene matches. The V gene's germline CDR1 is SGHAT and CDR2 FQNNGV. The CDR3 sequence is CASSLGPFDRANTEAFF. The CDR3 DNA is TGTGCCAGCAGCTTAGGCCCTTTTGACAGGGCGAACACTGAAGCTTTCTTT.

The chain recombines TRBV2 with TRBJ1-2, with unresolved D. The CDR3 totals 13 residues. V was pared by 8 bases and J by 4 bases, with 14 bases between. CDR1 and CDR2 (germline): SNHLY, FYNNEI. CDR3 sequence (DNA): TGTGCCAGCTCAGATTTGGCACCCTATGGCTACACCTTC. Its protein is CASSDLAPYGYTF. Supplemented by reference TRBV2 and TRBJ1-2, the full variable domain reads EPEVTQTPSHQVTQMGQEVILRCVPISNHLYFYWYRQILGQKVEFLVSFYNNEISEKSEIFDDQFSVERPDGSNFTLKIRSTKLEDSAMYFCASSDLAPYGYTFGSGTRLTVV.

The rearrangement links TRBV9 to TRBJ1-5; tentative D call: TRBD1 (5 bases). There are 14 residues in the CDR3. V dropped 4 bases and J dropped 1 base, with 9 bases sitting between them. The germline V gene has CDR1 SGDLS and CDR2 YYNGEE. CDR3 sequence (DNA): TGTGCCAGCAGCAATTCAGGGAGCAATCAGCCCCAGCATTTT. This codes for CASSNSGSNQPQHF.

The V and J genes are TRBV9 and TRBJ1-5; possibly TRBD1 for D (5 bases). Germline V lookup: CDR1 SGDLS, CDR2 YYNGEE. CDR3 length equals 14 residues. Trimming stripped 0 bases from V and 6 bases from J, with 10 bases between. The CDR3 reads CASSVGQGGQPQHF. The CDR3 region has the DNA TGTGCCAGCAGCGTAGGCCAGGGAGGTCAGCCCCAGCATTTT.

For the CDR3, the DNA is TGTGCCAGCAGTTCGGGGGGAGAGACCCAGTACTTC. Encoded protein: CASSSGGETQYF. The chain carries TRBV6-6 and TRBJ2-5; 7 bases are shared with TRBD2. The CDR3 extends over 12 amino acids. Germline CDR1 reads MNHNY; CDR2 reads SVGAGI (reference sequence). J lost 4 bases, V lost 4 bases, and 0 bases had no gene match.

This chain joins TRBV28 and TRBJ2-5, with a tentative D call TRBD1 (6 bases). In germline, CDR1 is MDHEN, CDR2 SYDVKM. V dropped 4 bases and J dropped 2 bases, with 11 bases sitting between them. The CDR3 covers 14 residues. The CDR3 sequence is CASSSTDSQETQYF. The CDR3 DNA reads TGTGCCAGCAGTTCGACGGACAGTCAAGAGACCCAGTACTTC. The full variable domain, with the rest looked up from reference TRBV28 and TRBJ2-5, is DVKVTQSSRYLVKRTGEKVFLECVQDMDHENMFWYRQDPGLGLRLIYFSYDVKMKEKGDIPEGYSVSREKKERFSLILESASTNQTSMYLCASSSTDSQETQYFGPGTRLLVL.

V and J are TRBV24-1 and TRBJ2-3, with a possible D match to TRBD2 (6 bases). Germline V gene data show CDR1 as KGHDR and CDR2 as SFDVKD. Trimming shortened V by 3 bases and J by 2 bases, and 14 bases separated the two germline ends. The CDR3 has 16 residues. This CDR3 reads CATSDNRGRNTDTQYF. The DNA of the CDR3 is TGTGCCACCAGTGATAACCGGGGGAGAAACACAGATACGCAGTATTTT.

This clone has a handful of counts. The chain recombines TRBV2 with TRBJ1-1; weak D call: TRBD1 (5 bases). The CDR3 contains 15 residues. Trimming stripped 2 bases from V and 3 bases from J, with 13 bases between. The germline gives CDR1 SNHLY, CDR2 FYNNEI. The CDR3 protein is CASSEIGGGDTEAFF. The CDR3, as DNA: TGTGCCAGCAGTGAAATCGGGGGAGGAGACACTGAAGCTTTCTTT.

V and J are TRBV27 and TRBJ1-2, with 9 bases that match TRBD1. CDR1 is MNHEY, CDR2 SMNVEV, per germline (reference sequence). This CDR3 has 15 residues. Trimming removed 6 bases from V and 4 bases from J; junction bases left unmatched: 9. CDR3 protein: CASRPEGQGRYGYTF. In DNA form, the CDR3 reads TGTGCCAGCAGACCAGAGGGACAGGGTCGCTATGGCTACACCTTC.

The CDR3 nucleotides are TGTGCCAGCAGCTACGGGACAGGAGAGTCCGAGCAGTACTTC. It specifies CASSYGTGESEQYF. The V gene is TRBV5-6, the J gene TRBJ2-7; TRBD1 aligns across 8 bases. The length of the CDR3 is 14 residues. The trim removed 3 bases at V and 6 bases at J, leaving 8 bases unmatched. Germline V gives CDR1 SGHDT, CDR2 YYEEEE.

This rearrangement joins TRBV6-1 to TRBJ1-6; tentatively, D is TRBD1 (6 bases). The CDR3 contains 16 residues. CDR1 and CDR2 (germline): MNHNS, SASEGT. Trimming took off 4 bases at V and 3 bases at J, with 13 bases between the two ends. The CDR3 nucleotides are TGTGCCAGCAGTGCACCACAGGGAAACTATAATTCACCCCTCCACTTT. Protein: CASSAPQGNYNSPLHF.

The chain employs TRBV27 and TRBJ1-1, with D maybe TRBD1 (6 bases). V gave up 3 bases and J gave up 1 base, with 12 bases separating them. The CDR3 consists of 15 residues. Germline CDR1 is MNHEY and CDR2 is SMNVEV (reference sequence). The CDR3 bases are TGTGCCAGCAGTTTGAGAGGGACACCGAACACTGAAGCTTTCTTT. This encodes CASSLRGTPNTEAFF.

V is TRBV7-3 and J is TRBJ2-1; the D gene is possibly TRBD2 (6 bases). V gave up 5 bases and J gave up 6 bases, with 14 bases separating them. There are 14 residues in the CDR3. CDR1 and CDR2 (germline): SGHTA, FQGTGA. CDR3 residues: CASSAGPTANEQFF. The CDR3 coding sequence is TGTGCCAGCAGCGCGGGACCAACCGCCAATGAGCAGTTCTTC.

The chain has TRBV18 and TRBJ1-5; no clear D. The V end was cut by 3 bases, the J end by 3 bases, with 12 bases between. This CDR3 is built from 15 residues. Germline assignment: CDR1 KGHSH and CDR2 LQKENI. The CDR3 coding sequence is TGTGCCAGCTCACCTGACGGACTCTTCAATCAGCCCCAGCATTTT. Translating gives CASSPDGLFNQPQHF.

This clone was seen once. V usage is TRBV28 and J usage is TRBJ1-1; maybe TRBD1 (6 bases). The V gene lost 6 bases and the J gene lost 5 bases, with 25 bases spanning the gap. The CDR3 length is 17 residues. Per the germline V gene, CDR1 is MDHEN and CDR2 is SYDVKM. The CDR3 sequence: CASSPPGQRRQSTEAFF. The DNA of the CDR3 is TGTGCCAGCAGCCCTCCGGGACAAAGACGACAATCAACTGAAGCTTTCTTT. The entire variable domain, with the rest obtained from reference TRBV28 and TRBJ1-1, is as follows: DVKVTQSSRYLVKRTGEKVFLECVQDMDHENMFWYRQDPGLGLRLIYFSYDVKMKEKGDIPEGYSVSREKKERFSLILESASTNQTSMYLCASSPPGQRRQSTEAFFGQGTRLTVV.

This chain uses TRBV5-1 with TRBJ1-5; TRBD1 agrees at 12 bases. With V trimmed by 4 bases and J by 5 bases, 4 bases remained unmatched. Germline CDR1 reads SGHRS; CDR2 reads YFSETQ. This CDR3 region has 15 residues. The CDR3 DNA reads as TGCGCCAGCAGCCCCGGGACAGGGGGCTATCAGCCCCAGCATTTT. Its protein is CASSPGTGGYQPQHF.

With respect to this clone: The junction shows a germline mismatch at one end, possibly a read error. This chain joins TRBV12-5 and TRBJ2-1, with 7 positions matching TRBD2. The CDR3 is made up of 12 amino acids. The germline CDR1 and CDR2 sequences are LGHNT and FRNRAP. The CDR3 nucleotides are TGTGCTAGTGGTTTTCGAGGACTAGAGCTGTTCTTC. It encodes CASGFRGLELFF.

Details on this clone: The sample carries other DNA sequences with the same CDR3. The chain carries TRBV4-1 and TRBJ1-2; 9 bases are shared with TRBD1. With V trimmed by 4 bases and J by 0 bases, 3 bases remained unmatched. This CDR3 is 15 amino acids long. In germline, CDR1 is MGHRA, CDR2 YSYEKL. CDR3: CASSPRDRANYGYTF. DNA for the CDR3: TGCGCCAGCAGCCCCCGGGACAGGGCTAACTATGGCTACACCTTC.